What follows describes a single T cell receptor (beta chain). This sample is part of a study of T cells in Graves' hyperthyroidism and ophthalmopathy. Study information: Peripheral blood was obtained at initial diagnosis, preceding any treatment.

RNA transcripts served as the template for amplifying TCR beta CDR3 regions. TCR CDR3 underwent first-round RT-PCR with the HTBI primer set. TCRdb independently ran MiXCR on the multiplex PCR reads; one entry per CDR3 protein. The sample carries about 640,000 distinct CDR3 sequences, less than 25% recorded once. The ends were cut back, 2 bases at V and 0 bases at J, with 13 bases in the middle. The germline V gene encodes CDR1 MNHEY and CDR2 SVGAGI. This CDR3 contains 16 residues. This receptor was identified in a man aged 25-45 years with Graves' ophthalmopathy. The V and J genes are TRBV6-5 and TRBJ1-2, with D perhaps TRBD1 (6 bases). The material sequenced was blood. The CDR3 spells CASSYLRTVTNYGYTF. The CDR3 DNA reads TGTGCCAGCAGTTACCTCCGGACAGTCACTAACTATGGCTACACCTTC.